A single sample gave rise to the 18 T cell receptor beta chains below, sequenced in a study of T cell responses to AZD1222 COVID-19 vaccine (TCRdb year 2021). Receptor libraries were prepared by the immunoSEQ multiplex PCR assay. TCRdb limited this immuneACCESS table to in-frame rearrangements with V and J called. A share of clones is missing; checked studies link under half to unresolved V genes, and the rest is unexplained. This sample has fewer than 110,000 clones in its table, and 70% to 90% of those were observed once. 5.5% to 8% of the sample lies in the top ten. This specimen's time point label, interpreted: baseline before first vaccination. The specimen comprised peripheral blood, sampled on day 0 of AZD1222 vaccination. These receptors were taken from an adult in good health.

This rearrangement joins TRBV7-9 to TRBJ1-5, with 8 bases lining up with TRBD1. Germline V CDR1 and CDR2: SEHNR, FQNEAQ (reference sequence). The trim removed 5 bases at V and 6 bases at J, leaving 12 bases unmatched. This CDR3 has 16 amino acids. The CDR3 region is CASSRSAGTGSQPQHF. The CDR3, as DNA: TGTGCCAGCAGCCGAAGCGCCGGGACAGGTAGTCAGCCCCAGCATTTT.

As DNA, the CDR3 is TGCGCCAGCAGCCCCGGGATAGCGGGAGGGGCCGGGGAGCTGTTTTTT. It yields the protein CASSPGIAGGAGELFF. The rearrangement joins TRBV5-1 to TRBJ2-2; 11 bases are a match to TRBD2. V lost 4 bases to trimming and J lost 6 bases; unmatched junction nucleotides: 8. The length of the CDR3 is 16 residues. Germline lookup yields CDR1 SGHRS and CDR2 YFSETQ. Variable domain in full (rest from reference TRBV5-1 and TRBJ2-2): KAGVTQTPRYLIKTRGQQVTLSCSPISGHRSVSWYQQTPGQGLQFLFEYFSETQRNKGNFPGRFSGRQFSNSRSEMNVSTLELGDSALYLCASSPGIAGGAGELFFGEGSRLTVL.

This clone was detected only a few times. In the same sample, other DNA sequences code for this CDR3. CDR3 in amino acids: CASRGQGIYGYTF. CDR3 sequence (DNA): TGTGCCAGCAGAGGACAGGGGATTTATGGCTACACCTTC. The rearrangement uses TRBV12-3 or TRBV12-4 and TRBJ1-2, with 9 bases lining up with TRBD1. The CDR3 is 13 amino acids. The V and J ends lost 6 bases and 5 bases, in that order; junction bases with no gene match: 4.

This clone turned up a few times. The chain is built from TRBV11-3 and TRBJ2-1; D may be TRBD2 (6 bases). The CDR3 is 12 amino acids. The germline V gene encodes CDR1 SGHNT and CDR2 YENEEA. The V end lost 5 bases, the J end lost 8 bases, and 10 bases lay between the germline ends. CDR3 nucleotide sequence: TGTGCCAGCAGCCCTCGCGGGGATGAGCAGTTCTTC. It translates to CASSPRGDEQFF.

This sequence joins TRBV5-1 and TRBJ1-1; D uncertain. V was shortened by 0 bases and J by 2 bases, with 20 bases between the two germline ends. This CDR3 is built from 18 residues. CDR1 and CDR2 (germline): SGHRS, YFSETQ. The DNA of the CDR3 is TGCGCCAGCAGCTTGGTACCGCGGGTAGGGTCGGGCAACACTGAAGCTTTCTTT. This sequence encodes CASSLVPRVGSGNTEAFF.

The genes are TRBV7-2 and TRBJ1-1; D might be TRBD1 (6 bases). Germline CDR1 reads SGHTA; CDR2 reads FQGNSA. Trimming took off 4 bases at V and 4 bases at J, with 13 bases between the two ends. This CDR3 spans 14 amino acids. The CDR3 loop reads CASSSAPGATEAFF. In DNA, the CDR3 is TGTGCCAGCAGCTCAGCCCCAGGGGCCACTGAAGCTTTCTTT.

The chain uses TRBV28 and TRBJ2-1; 13 bases match TRBD2. Germline V gives CDR1 MDHEN, CDR2 SYDVKM. This CDR3 is built from 14 residues. Trimming took 5 bases from V and 9 from J; bases not matched to a gene: 4. In DNA, the CDR3 is TGTGCCAGCAGTGGACTAGCGGGAGTAAGTGAGCAGTTCTTC. It codes for CASSGLAGVSEQFF.

The rearrangement joins TRBV9 to TRBJ2-3; D is unresolved. The germline CDR1 and CDR2 sequences are SGDLS and YYNGEE. Trimming shortened V by 0 bases and J by 0 bases, and 5 bases separated the two germline ends. This CDR3 is 14 amino acids long. DNA for the CDR3: TGTGCCAGCAGCGTAGCTCTCAGCACAGATACGCAGTATTTT. Its translation is CASSVALSTDTQYF.

This clone was seen only a few times. J is TRBJ2-5 and V is TRBV7-2; TRBD2 matches at 7 bases. V was clipped by 5 bases and J by 2 bases; unmatched bases: 5. This CDR3 has 14 amino acids. Looked up from germline, CDR1 is SGHTA and CDR2 is FQGNSA. The chain's CDR3 is CASSPTSVQETQYF. CDR3 coding DNA: TGTGCCAGCAGCCCTACTAGCGTTCAAGAGACCCAGTACTTC.

The chain is built from TRBV29-1 and TRBJ1-1; unclear D gene. This CDR3 contains 10 residues. Germline V CDR1 and CDR2: SQVTM, ANQGSEA. Trimming removed 4 bases at V and 3 bases at J, with 3 bases between. CDR3 nucleotide sequence: TGCAGCGTTGGGGACACTGAAGCTTTCTTT. Translated: CSVGDTEAFF.

This chain uses TRBV2 with TRBJ2-7; 8 bases match TRBD1. Germline loops: CDR1 SNHLY, CDR2 FYNNEI. Trimming took 7 bases from V and 6 from J; bases not matched to a gene: 8. The CDR3 consists of 13 residues. Here the CDR3 reads CASISQGATEQYF. The CDR3 bases are TGTGCCAGCATTAGCCAGGGGGCGACCGAGCAGTACTTC.

The V call is TRBV2, the J call TRBJ1-1; D remains ambiguous. V gave up 0 bases and J gave up 2 bases, with 7 bases separating them. Per the germline V gene, CDR1 is SNHLY and CDR2 is FYNNEI. CDR3 length equals 14 residues. This CDR3 reads CASSEARRNTEAFF. The CDR3 DNA sequence: TGTGCCAGCAGTGAAGCGCGCCGTAACACTGAAGCTTTCTTT.

The chain has TRBV7-6 and TRBJ2-2; 8 bases align to TRBD2. The ends lost 1 base at V and 1 base at J; junction bases unmatched: 8. Germline CDR1 is SGHVS and CDR2 is FNYEAQ. This CDR3 has 18 amino acids. CDR3 loop: CASSLVAGGTLNTGELFF. In DNA form, the CDR3 reads TGTGCCAGCAGCTTAGTGGCGGGAGGAACTTTGAACACCGGGGAGCTGTTTTTT.

The sample holds a few counts of this clone. The chain recombines TRBV30 with TRBJ1-2; D remains unclear. The length of the CDR3 is 13 residues. Germline-derived CDR1 and CDR2 are GTSNPN and SVGIG (reference sequence). Between the trimmed V and J ends, which lost 8 bases and 2 bases, there was a span of 15 bases. CDR3 sequence reads: CAGPSLRNYGYTF. CDR3 nucleotides: TGTGCCGGGCCGAGTCTTAGGAACTATGGCTACACCTTC.

This clone was observed a few times. In DNA form, the CDR3 reads TGTGCCAGCAGCTTGTATAACAGGGGGATAAATCAGCCCCAGCATTTT. Protein sequence: CASSLYNRGINQPQHF. This sequence joins TRBV5-6 and TRBJ1-5; TRBD1 agrees at 8 bases. This CDR3 comprises 16 residues. V lost 1 base to trimming and J lost 4 bases; unmatched junction nucleotides: 7. The germline V gene has CDR1 SGHDT and CDR2 YYEEEE.

The rearrangement joins TRBV6-1 to TRBJ2-2; 7 nucleotides match TRBD1. The trim removed 3 bases at V and 3 bases at J, leaving 4 bases unmatched. Germline-derived CDR1 and CDR2 are MNHNS and SASEGT. The CDR3 is 15 residues long. CDR3 nucleotides: TGTGCCAGCAGTGAGAAACAGGGGTACACCGGGGAGCTGTTTTTT. As protein: CASSEKQGYTGELFF.

The CDR3 DNA sequence: TGTGCCAGCAGTACAGGGGGCGCGTTAAATGAGCAGTTCTTC. It translates to CASSTGGALNEQFF. The chain recombines TRBV28 with TRBJ2-1; 9 bases align to TRBD1. Losses at the gene ends were 5 bases for V and 7 bases for J; bases not matched to a gene: 6. The germline gives CDR1 MDHEN, CDR2 SYDVKM. The CDR3 has 14 amino acids.

Worth noting for this clone: This same CDR3 is encoded by further DNA sequences in the sample. This chain uses TRBV5-1 with TRBJ2-5, with TRBD1 matching over 10 bases. CDR1 is SGHRS, CDR2 YFSETQ, per germline. This CDR3 spans 14 amino acids. V gave up 0 bases and J gave up 4 bases; unmatched junction bases: 0. Written as DNA, the CDR3 is TGCGCCAGCAGCTTGGGGACAGGGGGAGAGACCCAGTACTTC. It codes for CASSLGTGGETQYF.